This record looks at one T cell receptor beta chain sequence and its context. The data were obtained in a study of technical replicates of blood from a handful of donors. The protocol was immunoSEQ multiplex PCR, while the TCRdb copy is restricted to in-frame clones and leaves out a portion. The sample yields 50,000 to 65,000 clones, approximately 92% seen once. Losses at the gene ends were 6 bases for V and 4 bases for J; bases not matched to a gene: 11. The CDR3 is 16 amino acids. Germline assignment: CDR1 SNHLY and CDR2 FYNNEI. The rearrangement joins TRBV2 to TRBJ2-5; 10 bases line up with TRBD2. Material: PBMCs. The receptor's source is a human donor in good health. Some clones in this sample may be carry-over from other donors' samples. The CDR3 DNA reads as TGTGCCAGCAGATCAACCGGGGCTAGCGGGGGAGAGACCCAGTACTTC. As protein: CASRSTGASGGETQYF.